This record covers a single T cell receptor beta chain. Its target is unknown. The sample belongs to a study of CD8 T cells in ankylosing spondylitis. Overall study results and limits: The study identified a TCR beta motif of seven or eight highly homologous variants that appeared characteristic of ankylosing spondylitis blood. Earlier authors reported some of these motif variants in reactive arthritis synovial fluid and blood. Matched ankylosing spondylitis synovial fluid reportedly contained a significantly enriched population of disease-linked clones.

CDR3 length: 10 amino acids. Trimming cost V 1 base and J 11 bases, with 3 bases left between them. TCRdb analysed the 5' RACE reads with MiXCR anew, one entry per CDR3 protein. The sample has roughly 670,000 distinct CDR3 sequences; 15% to 20% are singletons. The source material was blood, either unsorted or a sorted T cell fraction (not recorded which). V gene TRBV12-3 or TRBV12-4 combines with J gene TRBJ2-1, with D unclear. The sequence came from a male donor with ankylosing spondylitis. The CDR3 region has the DNA TGTGCCAGCAGTTTAGACCAGCAGTTCTTC. This sequence encodes CASSLDQQFF.